A selection of T cell receptor beta chains follows, all from one sample in a study of blood T cells in healthy people across ages. TCRdb re-called the 5' RACE reads with MiXCR, one entry per CDR3 protein. This sample yields about 780,000 distinct CDR3 sequences, of which roughly 25% are seen a single time; 2.5% to 3.5% belongs to the top ten. A further study also used this sample, focusing on T cells of mothers and their children.

Source material: blood. The receptor set was obtained from a boy between 10 and 17 years old in good health. Each CDR3 is given with its conserved first and last residue. A D gene is named only where the DNA matches it firmly. Where a row states a size, it is once, few, many or the class of an expanded clone; other rows omit it.

>NA|TRBD2|TRBV10-3|TRBJ2-5
CAIRSGLAGGTLEETQYF
TGTGCCATCAGATCAGGCCTAGCGGGGGGAACCTTAGAAGAGACCCAGTACTTC
>NA|NA|TRBV19|TRBJ2-3
CASRQGLGPDTQYF
TGTGCCAGTAGGCAGGGCTTGGGACCAGATACGCAGTATTTT
>few|NA|TRBV29-1|TRBJ2-5
CSVGGTYQETQYF
TGCAGCGTTGGAGGGACTTACCAAGAGACCCAGTACTTC
>NA|NA|TRBV7-3|TRBJ2-2
CASSLERSENTGELFF
TGTGCCAGCAGCTTAGAAAGGTCGGAGAACACCGGGGAGCTGTTTTTT
>NA|NA|TRBV29-1|TRBJ2-1
CSVDPVPGEQFF
TGCAGCGTTGACCCGGTGCCAGGTGAGCAGTTCTTC
>NA|TRBD1|TRBV4-1|TRBJ1-2
CASSQDWDRGLTYGYTF
TGCGCCAGCAGCCAAGATTGGGACAGGGGCCTGACCTATGGCTACACCTTC
>many|NA|TRBV7-9|TRBJ2-1
CASSFLAGSYNEQFF
TGTGCCAGCAGCTTCCTGGCGGGGAGTTACAATGAGCAGTTCTTC
>few|NA|TRBV5-1|TRBJ2-1
CASSLAGVGNEQFF
TGCGCCAGCAGCTTGGCAGGGGTAGGCAATGAGCAGTTCTTC
>many|NA|TRBV11-2|TRBJ1-1
CASSPRTVNTEAFF
TGTGCCAGCAGCCCCCGGACAGTGAACACTGAAGCTTTCTTT
>once|TRBD1|TRBV5-1|TRBJ1-5
CARSLGQGNQPQHF
TGCGCCAGAAGCTTGGGACAGGGCAATCAGCCCCAGCATTTT
>few|NA|TRBV6-5|TRBJ1-2
CASRWDLNYGYTF
TGTGCCAGCAGATGGGACCTTAACTATGGCTACACCTTC
>once|TRBD1|TRBV4-1|TRBJ2-7
CASSHGTDKTYEQYF
TGCGCCAGCAGCCATGGGACAGATAAGACCTACGAGCAGTACTTC
>NA|TRBD1|TRBV9|TRBJ2-1
CASSSRPGTAEQQFF
TGTGCCAGCAGCTCGCGGCCTGGGACAGCTGAACAGCAGTTCTTC
>few|NA|TRBV4-1|TRBJ1-6
CASSQVTGNSPLHF
TGCGCCAGCAGCCAAGTGACGGGGAATTCACCCCTCCACTTT
>few|TRBD1|TRBV13|TRBJ1-2
CASSLFGTGARGGYTF
TGTGCCAGCAGCTTATTCGGGACAGGGGCTCGAGGTGGCTACACCTTC
>many|TRBD1|TRBV5-1|TRBJ2-5
CASSWGQEETQYF
TGCGCCAGCAGCTGGGGACAGGAGGAGACCCAGTACTTC
>few|TRBD2|TRBV15|TRBJ2-5
CATSKRASGGYQETQYF
TGTGCCACCAGCAAACGGGCTAGCGGGGGGTACCAAGAGACCCAGTACTTC
>NA|NA|TRBV11-1|TRBJ2-1
CASSQRGGPPTHNEQFF
TGTGCCAGCAGCCAGCGCGGCGGGCCACCTACGCACAATGAGCAGTTCTTC